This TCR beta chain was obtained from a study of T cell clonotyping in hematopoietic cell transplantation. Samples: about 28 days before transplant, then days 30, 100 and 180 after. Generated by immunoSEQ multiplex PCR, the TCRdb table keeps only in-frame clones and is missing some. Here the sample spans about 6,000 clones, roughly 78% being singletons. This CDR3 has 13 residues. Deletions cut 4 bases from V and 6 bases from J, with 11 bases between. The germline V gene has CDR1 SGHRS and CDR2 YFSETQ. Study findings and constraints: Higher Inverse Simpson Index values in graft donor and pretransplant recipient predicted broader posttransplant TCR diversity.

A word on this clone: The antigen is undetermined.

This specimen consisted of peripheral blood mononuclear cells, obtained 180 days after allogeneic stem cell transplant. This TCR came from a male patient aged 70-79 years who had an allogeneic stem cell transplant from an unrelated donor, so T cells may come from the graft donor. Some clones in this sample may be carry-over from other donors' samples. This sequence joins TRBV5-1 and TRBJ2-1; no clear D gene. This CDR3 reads CASSQVRFNEQFF. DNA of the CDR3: TGCGCCAGCAGCCAGGTTCGGTTCAATGAGCAGTTCTTC.